Following are 12 T cell receptor beta chains from one sample sequenced in a study of blood T cells in healthy people across ages. The use of a sample-barcoded 5' primer and a J-beta primer mix characterized a second PCR of 7 to 11 cycles. TCRdb recomputed calls from the 5' RACE reads with MiXCR, one row per CDR3 protein. The sample lists about 680,000 distinct CDR3 sequences, over 45% seen once, with approximately 32% in the top ten. Sequenced material: blood. These TCRs come from a woman aged 55-70 years in good health.

In regard to this clonotype: Its ends do not fully match the called genes, so a read error is possible. This chain joins TRBV4-2 and TRBJ2-1; 8 bases line up with TRBD2. This CDR3 is 16 amino acids long. Looked up from germline, CDR1 is LGHNA and CDR2 is YNFKEQ. CDR3 nucleotide sequence: TGTACCAGCAGCCAAGTTTTGGCAGCGGGAGTTAGGGAGCAGTTCTTC. Translating it yields CTSSQVLAAGVREQFF.

The J gene is TRBJ2-1, the V gene TRBV7-9; the D is unclear. Germline V gene data show CDR1 as SEHNR and CDR2 as FQNEAQ (reference sequence). There are 16 residues in the CDR3. V lost 4 bases to trimming and J lost 8 bases, with 21 bases between them. CDR3 loop: CASSSATGYWPDEQFF. The CDR3 DNA reads as TGTGCCAGCAGCTCAGCGACCGGGTACTGGCCCGATGAGCAGTTCTTC.

Notes on this clonotype: A much bigger clone sits one base away, suggesting this may be a read error. The chain links TRBV10-3 to TRBJ2-1; TRBD2 agrees at 10 bases. Germline loops: CDR1 ENHRY, CDR2 SYGVKD. The CDR3 covers 14 residues. The trim removed 6 bases at V and 4 bases at J, leaving 3 bases unmatched. The CDR3 bases are TGTGCCATCAGGGGGACTAGCGAGTACAATGAGCAGTTCTTC. Its protein is CAIRGTSEYNEQFF.

The V call is TRBV18, the J call TRBJ1-1; no clear D gene. V was clipped by 2 bases and J by 3 bases, with 10 bases between them. This CDR3 contains 14 residues. Germline V gene data show CDR1 as KGHSH and CDR2 as LQKENI. CDR3 sequence (DNA): TGTGCCAGCTCACCAGTAGAGAGGGACACTGAAGCTTTCTTT. Translating gives CASSPVERDTEAFF.

J is TRBJ1-2 and V is TRBV4-2; D gene ambiguous. Germline V gene lookup returns CDR1 LGHNA and CDR2 YNFKEQ. Trimming shortened V by 2 bases and J by 3 bases, and 7 bases separated the two germline ends. The CDR3 length is 13 residues. CDR3 sequence reads: CASSQSTDYGYTF. The CDR3 DNA is TGTGCCAGCAGCCAATCTACGGACTATGGCTACACCTTC.

The chain is built from TRBV6-5 and TRBJ2-1; 7 bases align to TRBD2. Germline CDR1 and CDR2: MNHEY and SVGAGI. This CDR3 region has 12 residues. V shed 8 bases and J 8 bases; nucleotides not matched to a gene: 6. The CDR3 DNA reads as TGTGCCAGCCGGGCGACTAGCCATGAGCAGTTCTTC. It codes for CASRATSHEQFF.

The chain couples TRBV25-1 to TRBJ1-1; tentatively, D is TRBD1 (5 bases). From germline, CDR1 is MGHDK and CDR2 SYGVNS. V lost 4 bases and J lost 1, with 13 bases in between. There are 15 residues in the CDR3. The CDR3 spells CASSVTAPGNTEAFF. The CDR3 DNA is TGTGCCAGCAGTGTGACAGCCCCAGGGAACACTGAAGCTTTCTTT.

The chain couples TRBV9 to TRBJ2-3; 12 bases fit TRBD2. There are 18 residues in the CDR3. In germline, CDR1 is SGDLS, CDR2 YYNGEE. V gave up 4 bases and J gave up 5 bases; unmatched junction bases: 14. CDR3 nucleotide sequence: TGTGCCAGCAGCCCAGACAGGGCAACTAGCGGGAGGAGAGATACGCAGTATTTT. Amino acids: CASSPDRATSGRRDTQYF. Filled out from reference TRBV9 and TRBJ2-3, the complete variable domain reads DSGVTQTPKHLITATGQRVTLRCSPRSGDLSVYWYQQSLDQGLQFLIQYYNGEERAKGNILERFSAQQFPDLHSELNLSSLELGDSALYFCASSPDRATSGRRDTQYFGPGTRLTVL.

This clonotype was found a few times. The chain carries TRBV2 and TRBJ2-7; D is unresolved. The CDR3 extends over 13 amino acids. The V gene lost 2 bases and the J gene lost 3 bases, with 8 bases spanning the gap. Germline V gene sequence: CDR1 SNHLY, CDR2 FYNNEI. The CDR3 is CASSEQGIYEQYF. The CDR3 coding sequence is TGTGCCAGCAGTGAACAAGGGATCTACGAGCAGTACTTC.

A few counts support this clonotype. The chain links TRBV6-1 to TRBJ2-7, with 7 bases fitting TRBD1. Trimming at V came to 6 bases and at J to 7 bases, leaving 9 bases not matched to a gene. From germline, CDR1 is MNHNS and CDR2 SASEGT. CDR3 size: 13 residues. CDR3 bases: TGTGCCAGCAGAGGGGACAGAGTGATGGAGCAGTACTTC. Translated, it gives CASRGDRVMEQYF.

The V gene is TRBV3-1, the J gene TRBJ1-1, with 9 bases identical to TRBD1. The CDR3 is 15 amino acids. V shed 2 bases and J 3 bases; nucleotides not matched to a gene: 4. CDR1 and CDR2 (germline): LGHDT, YNNKEL (reference sequence). CDR3 protein: CASSQLTGGDTEAFF. The CDR3 region has the DNA TGTGCCAGCAGCCAACTGACAGGGGGGGACACTGAAGCTTTCTTT.

V and J are TRBV11-2 and TRBJ2-5, with D tentatively TRBD1 (6 bases). V was shortened by 3 bases and J by 11 bases, with 19 bases between the two germline ends. Germline values: CDR1 SGHAT, CDR2 FQNNGV. The length of the CDR3 is 14 residues. CDR3 bases: TGTGCCAGCAGCTTGGATGGTGGGGACAATGAGCAGTACTTC. This codes for CASSLDGGDNEQYF. Full variable domain (rest looked up from reference TRBV11-2 and TRBJ2-5): EAGVAQSPRYKIIEKRQSVAFWCNPISGHATLYWYQQILGQGPKLLIQFQNNGVVDDSQLPKDRFSAERLKGVDSTLKIQPAKLEDSAVYLCASSLDGGDNEQYFGPGTRLLVL.